The clone carrying this T cell receptor beta chain was picked up one time. Its antigen is unidentified. A single heparinised draw of approximately 100 mL on average was taken per donor. The purity of all sorted populations exceeded 98%. The data belong to a study of beta chain features in type 1 diabetes. There are 15 residues in the CDR3. The germline V gene has CDR1 SGHDT and CDR2 YYEEEE. V dropped 7 bases and J dropped 1 base, with 17 bases sitting between them. The study reverse transcribed the entire isolated RNA, so it sequenced expressed TCRB transcripts. Profiling relied on immunoSEQ multiplex PCR, and the TCRdb table lists in-frame clones only, not all of them. This repertoire shows tens of thousands of clones, about 61% found once; its top ten account for around 2.2%. Whole-study results and caveats: TCRB CDR3 length was moderately but significantly reduced in all four CD4+ subsets of Type 1 diabetes patients. VDJ junctions from patients with type 1 diabetes contained fewer insertions and more deletions.

This rearrangement joins TRBV5-6 to TRBJ1-1; D unclear. Sequencing was carried out using Tregs from blood. This TCR derives from a young woman in good health. This CDR3 reads CASFSFGRANTEAFF. For the CDR3, the DNA is TGTGCCAGCTTCTCTTTCGGGAGAGCGAACACTGAAGCTTTCTTT.